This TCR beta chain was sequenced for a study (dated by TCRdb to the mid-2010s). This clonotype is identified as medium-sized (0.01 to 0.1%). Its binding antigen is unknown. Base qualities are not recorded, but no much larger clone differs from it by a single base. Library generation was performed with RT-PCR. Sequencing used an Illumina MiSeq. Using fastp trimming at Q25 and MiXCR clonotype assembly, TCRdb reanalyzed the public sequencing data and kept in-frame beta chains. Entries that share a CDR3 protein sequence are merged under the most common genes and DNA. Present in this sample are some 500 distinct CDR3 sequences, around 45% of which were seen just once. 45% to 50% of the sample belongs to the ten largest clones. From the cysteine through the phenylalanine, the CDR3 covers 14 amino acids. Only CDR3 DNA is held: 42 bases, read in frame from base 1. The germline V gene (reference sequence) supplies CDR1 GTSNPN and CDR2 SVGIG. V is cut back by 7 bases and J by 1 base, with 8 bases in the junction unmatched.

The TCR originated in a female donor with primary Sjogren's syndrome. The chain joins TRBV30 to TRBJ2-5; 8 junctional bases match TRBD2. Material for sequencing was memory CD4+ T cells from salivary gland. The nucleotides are TGTGCCTCTCCTAGCGGGTCCGGCCAAGAGACCCAGTACTTC. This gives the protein CASPSGSGQETQYF.